A single sample is the source of the 24 T cell receptor beta chains below, sequenced in a study of OX40 agonist ivuxolimab in advanced cancers. Sequencing used immunoSEQ multiplex PCR; TCRdb keeps in-frame clones, though not all of them. The data hold 91,000 or so clones, with approximately 84% observed a single time. The sample consisted of CD4+ or CD8+ T cells sorted from blood, taken in a trial of the OX40 agonist ivuxolimab. The source of these receptors is an adult with an advanced solid tumor such as melanoma, head and neck, liver or kidney cancer.

This clone was counted a single time. This chain uses TRBV5-4 with TRBJ1-4; the D is unclear. The CDR3 is made up of 11 amino acids. V shed 7 bases and J shed 8 bases, with 9 bases lying between them. CDR1 is SGHNT and CDR2 is YYREEE in the germline V gene (reference sequence). For the CDR3, the DNA is TGTGCCAGCGGCTCGGACGAAAAACTGTTTTTT. Its protein product is CASGSDEKLFF.

The chain links TRBV11-3 to TRBJ2-1, with D possibly matching TRBD2 (5 bases). The V end was cut by 1 base, the J end by 2 bases, with 12 bases between. The CDR3 consists of 16 residues. The germline CDR1 and CDR2 sequences are SGHNT and YENEEA. The DNA for the CDR3 is TGTGCCAGCAGCTTAGGGTCCCTTAGCGCCTACAATGAGCAGTTCTTC. It translates to CASSLGSLSAYNEQFF.

The chain uses TRBV5-6 and TRBJ2-5; D is unresolved. The germline gives CDR1 SGHDT, CDR2 YYEEEE. The CDR3 runs to 11 residues. V was clipped by 4 bases and J by 1 base, with 2 bases between them. The CDR3 sequence: CASSIQETQYF. CDR3 coding DNA: TGTGCCAGCAGCATCCAAGAGACCCAGTACTTC.

This sequence joins TRBV15 and TRBJ2-1; D gene ambiguous. In germline, CDR1 is LNHNV, CDR2 YYDKDF (reference sequence). The CDR3 has 14 residues. V dropped 0 bases and J dropped 6 bases, with 9 bases sitting between them. The CDR3 sequence: CATSRDRGRNEQFF. The CDR3 DNA is TGTGCCACCAGCAGAGATCGTGGGCGCAATGAGCAGTTCTTC. The full variable domain, its missing parts supplied by reference TRBV15 and TRBJ2-1, is DAMVIQNPRYQVTQFGKPVTLSCSQTLNHNVMYWYQQKSSQAPKLLFHYYDKDFNNEADTPDNFQSRRPNTSFCFLDIRSPGLGDTAMYLCATSRDRGRNEQFFGPGTRLTVL.

The CDR3 DNA follows: TGTGCCAGCAGTTATACACGTGGGGTCGAGCAGTACTTC. Its protein product is CASSYTRGVEQYF. The chain links TRBV11-2 to TRBJ2-7; D call uncertain. Germline V gene sequence: CDR1 SGHAT, CDR2 FQNNGV. With 6 bases removed from V and 6 bases from J, the gap between germline ends came to 15 bases. The length of the CDR3 is 13 residues.

The chain recombines TRBV5-1 with TRBJ2-7; D unclear. Germline CDR1 and CDR2: SGHRS and YFSETQ. The CDR3 loop spans 14 amino acids. The V and J ends lost 0 bases and 2 bases respectively, with 9 bases between them. This CDR3 is CASSLDVGPYEQYF. CDR3 nucleotides: TGCGCCAGCAGCTTGGACGTGGGTCCCTACGAGCAGTACTTC.

Written as DNA, the CDR3 is TGTGCCAGCAGCTTAGTAGGGACTAGCAACAATGAGCAGTTCTTC. Its protein is CASSLVGTSNNEQFF. The chain carries TRBV7-2 and TRBJ2-1; 9 bases are a match to TRBD2. CDR3 length: 15 amino acids. V shed 1 base and J 5 bases; nucleotides not matched to a gene: 3. From germline, CDR1 is SGHTA and CDR2 FQGNSA.

The DNA for the CDR3 is TGCGCCAGCAGCATCGAGACTAGAGCGTCCTACAATGAGCAGTTCTTC. Its translation: CASSIETRASYNEQFF. J is TRBJ2-1 and V is TRBV4-1; tentatively, D is TRBD2 (6 bases). Germline CDR1 is MGHRA and CDR2 is YSYEKL. Between the trimmed V and J ends, which lost 5 bases and 1 base, there was a span of 15 bases. CDR3 length: 16 residues.

This clone has only one observation. This chain links TRBV7-8 with TRBJ2-1; TRBD2 matches at 7 bases. Trimming cost V 4 bases and J 5 bases; bases outside gene matches: 2. This CDR3 region has 13 residues. CDR1 is SGHVS, CDR2 FQNEAQ, per germline. The CDR3 loop is CASSSGGDNEQFF. The CDR3 DNA reads as TGTGCCAGCAGCTCTGGGGGGGACAATGAGCAGTTCTTC.

The V gene is TRBV18, the J gene TRBJ2-3; 11 bases align to TRBD1. Trimming removed 1 base from V and 6 bases from J; junction bases left unmatched: 6. The CDR3 runs 16 residues. CDR1 KGHSH and CDR2 LQKENI come from the germline V gene. DNA of the CDR3: TGTGCCAGCTCACCACTCGGGACAGGGGGAGCGGATACGCAGTATTTT. As protein: CASSPLGTGGADTQYF.

The chain employs TRBV5-1 and TRBJ2-3; D is unclear. The V end was cut by 4 bases, the J end by 10 bases, with 16 bases between. Germline values: CDR1 SGHRS, CDR2 YFSETQ. The CDR3 totals 13 residues. CDR3 in amino acids: CASSPEVQASQYF. Written as DNA, the CDR3 is TGCGCCAGCAGCCCAGAAGTACAAGCATCGCAGTATTTT.

The J gene is TRBJ2-5, the V gene TRBV10-1; 13 nucleotides line up with TRBD2. J gave up 1 base and V 0 bases, and 8 bases lay outside the gene matches. The V gene's germline CDR1 is WNHNN and CDR2 SYGVQD (reference sequence). The CDR3 covers 19 residues. CDR3 in DNA: TGCGCCAGCAGTGAGTCGACTAGCGGGAGGTCCCTCGCCCAAGAGACCCAGTACTTC. Translation gives CASSESTSGRSLAQETQYF.

This clone occurred once. This chain joins TRBV9 and TRBJ2-2; D remains ambiguous. CDR1 SGDLS and CDR2 YYNGEE come from the germline V gene. V gave up 0 bases and J gave up 1 base, with 10 bases separating them. This CDR3 has 16 residues. The CDR3 coding sequence is TGTGCCAGCAGCGTAGAAGACGGACGGAACACCGGGGAGCTGTTTTTT. Translating gives CASSVEDGRNTGELFF. Looking up the rest from reference TRBV9 and TRBJ2-2 gives the full variable domain: DSGVTQTPKHLITATGQRVTLRCSPRSGDLSVYWYQQSLDQGLQFLIQYYNGEERAKGNILERFSAQQFPDLHSELNLSSLELGDSALYFCASSVEDGRNTGELFFGEGSRLTVL.

This chain joins TRBV9 and TRBJ2-3; no definite D call. Trimming removed 0 bases from V and 5 bases from J, with 10 bases in between. From germline, CDR1 is SGDLS and CDR2 YYNGEE. CDR3 size: 14 residues. CDR3 sequence reads: CASSVAPGGDTQYF. In DNA, the CDR3 is TGTGCCAGCAGCGTAGCCCCCGGTGGAGATACGCAGTATTTT.

V and J are TRBV7-8 and TRBJ2-1; TRBD2 matches 10 bases. The CDR3 length is 14 residues. Germline V gene lookup returns CDR1 SGHVS and CDR2 FQNEAQ. V shed 5 bases, J shed 8 bases, and the junction held 6 bases outside the gene matches. The CDR3 sequence is CASSALAGTDEQFF. The CDR3, as DNA: TGTGCCAGCAGCGCACTAGCGGGAACCGATGAGCAGTTCTTC.

The gene calls are TRBV2 and TRBJ2-7; D is perhaps TRBD2 (5 bases). Germline V gene data show CDR1 as SNHLY and CDR2 as FYNNEI. V gave up 4 bases and J gave up 5 bases, with 12 bases separating them. This CDR3 is built from 13 residues. In DNA, the CDR3 is TGTGCCAGCAGTGGAGGGATTGGCGACGAGCAGTACTTC. Translating it yields CASSGGIGDEQYF.

V gene TRBV5-6 combines with J gene TRBJ2-5; a weak D match, TRBD1 (6 bases). Germline CDR1 is SGHDT and CDR2 is YYEEEE. CDR3 length: 15 residues. The V gene lost 3 bases and the J gene lost 4 bases, with 16 bases spanning the gap. The CDR3 spells CASSSWGAGAETQYF. CDR3 DNA: TGTGCCAGCAGCTCCTGGGGTGCAGGGGCAGAGACCCAGTACTTC.

The rearrangement uses TRBV6-1 and TRBJ2-1; possibly TRBD2 for D (5 bases). The germline V gene encodes CDR1 MNHNS and CDR2 SASEGT. The CDR3 covers 12 residues. V shed 3 bases and J shed 10 bases, with 10 bases lying between them. The CDR3 bases are TGTGCCAGCAGTGAGGGAGTTTCCGAGCAGTTCTTC. Translating gives CASSEGVSEQFF.

The chain links TRBV9 to TRBJ2-5; D tentatively reads TRBD1 or TRBD2 (5 bases each). V lost 4 bases to trimming and J lost 5 bases, with 15 bases between them. CDR1 SGDLS and CDR2 YYNGEE come from the germline V gene. This CDR3 has 14 amino acids. The DNA of the CDR3 is TGTGCCAGCAGCCTACGACCGGGGACGGAGACCCAGTACTTC. It is translated as CASSLRPGTETQYF.

V and J are TRBV5-4 and TRBJ2-6, with D unresolved. CDR1 and CDR2 (germline): SGHNT, YYREEE (reference sequence). There are 14 residues in the CDR3. The V and J ends lost 2 bases and 1 base respectively, with 4 bases between them. CDR3 DNA sequence: TGTGCCAGCAGCTTTTCGTCTGGGGCCAACGTCCTGACTTTC. Amino acids: CASSFSSGANVLTF.

This chain connects TRBV13 to TRBJ2-5, with TRBD2 matching 7 bases. V lost 3 bases to trimming and J lost 5 bases; unmatched junction nucleotides: 9. CDR1 is PRHDT and CDR2 is FYEKMQ in the germline V gene (reference sequence). The CDR3 consists of 15 residues. The chain's CDR3 is CASSLRVRGVETQYF. The CDR3 DNA follows: TGTGCCAGCAGCTTGAGGGTTCGGGGGGTTGAGACCCAGTACTTC.

The chain couples TRBV5-6 to TRBJ2-7; possible D gene TRBD2, 6 bases. Germline V gene data show CDR1 as SGHDT and CDR2 as YYEEEE. The CDR3 runs to 15 residues. V lost 0 bases, J lost 5 bases, and 15 bases lay in between. The CDR3 nucleotides are TGTGCCAGCAGCTTGGCCCTAGGGGAGGTAAACGAGCAGTACTTC. Encoded protein: CASSLALGEVNEQYF.

Only one count was recorded for this clone. The chain is built from TRBV7-3 and TRBJ2-7, with TRBD2 matching over 10 bases. CDR3 size: 16 residues. V was pared by 6 bases and J by 6 bases, with 14 bases of the junction left unmatched. Germline assignment: CDR1 SGHTA and CDR2 FQGTGA. CDR3 amino acids: CASSLRASGSQGEQYF. In DNA, the CDR3 is TGTGCCAGCAGTCTAAGGGCTAGCGGGAGCCAAGGCGAGCAGTACTTC.

This clone showed up just once. The chain uses TRBV5-1 and TRBJ2-3; 7 positions match TRBD1. The V gene's germline CDR1 is SGHRS and CDR2 YFSETQ. This CDR3 spans 13 amino acids. The V and J ends lost 4 bases and 6 bases, in that order; junction bases with no gene match: 5. CDR3 loop: CASSPTGWDTQYF. The CDR3 bases are TGCGCCAGCAGCCCGACAGGGTGGGATACGCAGTATTTT.